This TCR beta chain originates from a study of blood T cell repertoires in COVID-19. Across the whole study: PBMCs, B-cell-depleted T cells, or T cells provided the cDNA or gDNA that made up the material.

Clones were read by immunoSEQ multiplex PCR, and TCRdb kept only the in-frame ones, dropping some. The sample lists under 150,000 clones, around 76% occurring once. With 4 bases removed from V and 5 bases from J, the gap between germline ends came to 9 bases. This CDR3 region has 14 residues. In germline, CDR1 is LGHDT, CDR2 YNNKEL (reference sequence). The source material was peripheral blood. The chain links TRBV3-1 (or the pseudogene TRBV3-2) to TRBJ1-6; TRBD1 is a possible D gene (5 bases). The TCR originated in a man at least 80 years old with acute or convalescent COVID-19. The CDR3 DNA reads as TGTGCCAGCAGCCGACAGAGGAATAATTCACCCCTCCACTTT. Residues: CASSRQRNNSPLHF.